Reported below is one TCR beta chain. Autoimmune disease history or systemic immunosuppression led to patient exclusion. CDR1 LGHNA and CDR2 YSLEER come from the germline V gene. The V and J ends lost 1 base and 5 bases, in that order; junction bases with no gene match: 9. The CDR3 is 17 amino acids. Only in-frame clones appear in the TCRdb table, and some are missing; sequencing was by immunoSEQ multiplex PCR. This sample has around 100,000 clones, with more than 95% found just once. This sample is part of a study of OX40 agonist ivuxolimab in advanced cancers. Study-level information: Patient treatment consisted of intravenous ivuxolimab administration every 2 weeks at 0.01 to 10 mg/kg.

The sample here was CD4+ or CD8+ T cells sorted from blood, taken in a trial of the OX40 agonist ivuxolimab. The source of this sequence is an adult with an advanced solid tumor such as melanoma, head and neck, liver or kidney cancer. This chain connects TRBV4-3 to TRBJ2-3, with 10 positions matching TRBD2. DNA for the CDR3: TGCGCCAGCAGCCAAGGCCTAGCGGGAGAGGTCGGAGATACGCAGTATTTT. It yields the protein CASSQGLAGEVGDTQYF.